This T cell receptor (beta chain) was identified in a study of blood T cell repertoires in COVID-19. Study details: The origin of the acute and convalescent COVID-19 samples was the United States, Italy and Spain.

The V end lost 4 bases, the J end lost 11 bases, and 16 bases lay between the germline ends. Germline V gene data show CDR1 as MNHEY and CDR2 as SVGAGI. The CDR3 consists of 13 residues. Data came from immunoSEQ multiplex PCR; TCRdb stores just in-frame clones and leaves some out. The sample has hundreds of thousands of clones; 75% to 90% are singletons. Sequenced sample: peripheral blood. V gene TRBV6-5 combines with J gene TRBJ2-3; D unclear. The clonotype comes from a woman aged 30 to 39 with active or convalescent COVID-19. Here the CDR3 DNA reads TGTGCCAGCAGTTTAGAACCCGGGTTAGAGCAGTATTTT. It encodes CASSLEPGLEQYF.